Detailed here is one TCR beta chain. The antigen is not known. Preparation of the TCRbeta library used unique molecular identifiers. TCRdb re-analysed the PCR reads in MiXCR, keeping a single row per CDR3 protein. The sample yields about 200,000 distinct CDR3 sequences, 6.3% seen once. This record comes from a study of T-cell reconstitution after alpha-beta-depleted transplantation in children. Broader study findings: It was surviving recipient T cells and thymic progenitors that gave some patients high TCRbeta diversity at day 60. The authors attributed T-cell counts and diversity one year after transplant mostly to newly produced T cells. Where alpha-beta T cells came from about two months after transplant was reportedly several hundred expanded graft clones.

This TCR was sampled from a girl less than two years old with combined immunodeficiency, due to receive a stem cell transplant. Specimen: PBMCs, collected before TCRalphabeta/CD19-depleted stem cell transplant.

This CDR3 reads CCARGTSGSNSYEQYF. The CDR3 bases are TGCTGCGCGCGAGGGACTAGCGGGAGTAATTCCTACGAGCAGTACTTC. The rearrangement joins TRBV20-1 to TRBJ2-7, with 14 bases matching TRBD2. CDR1 and CDR2 from the germline V gene are DFQATT and SNEGSKA (reference sequence). This CDR3 is built from 16 residues.